The entry that follows covers one TCR beta chain sequence. In its sample, this clonotype was seen a few times. Its cognate antigen has yet to be identified. No quality values exist for individual bases; no much larger clone is one base distant. Library preparation was by RT-PCR. The reads were generated on an Illumina MiSeq. TCRdb handled the public reads itself, with Q25 trimming in fastp and clone calling in MiXCR, and kept productive beta chains. Duplicate CDR3 protein sequences are folded into a single record with the most common DNA and genes. The sample table holds about 700,000 distinct CDR3 sequences, of which 14% were seen once. 3.6% of the sample rests with the top ten. The record originates from a study (TCRdb year 2016). Reading the germline V gene gives CDR1 SGHDT and CDR2 YYEEEE. The CDR3, from cysteine to phenylalanine, totals 14 residues. Only the CDR3 DNA stays, 42 bases, in frame from base 1. At the junction V is shortened by 0 bases and J by 3 bases, with 9 bases in between.

Recombination joined TRBV5-6 with TRBJ1-2, with TRBD1 as a weak D call on 6 bases. The specimen sequenced was memory CD4+ T cells from blood. The TCR was taken from a female donor in good health, serving as a healthy control. The CDR3 in this case is CASSLAGHDYGYTF. The DNA reads as follows: TGTGCCAGCAGCTTGGCGGGACATGACTATGGCTACACCTTC.